The 17 T cell receptor beta chains below were found in one sample sequenced in a study of blood T cell repertoires in COVID-19. Repertoires were generated with immunoSEQ multiplex PCR, while TCRdb's copy carries only in-frame clones and drops some. The sample lists hundreds of thousands of clones, approximately 86% occurring once. The sequenced material came from peripheral blood. These receptors all come from a man at least 80 years old with acute or convalescent COVID-19.

V is TRBV7-6 and J is TRBJ2-5; D is unresolved. The germline CDR1 and CDR2 sequences are SGHVS and FNYEAQ. V was cut by 5 bases and J by 2 bases, with 15 bases left in between. The CDR3 has 15 residues. The CDR3 sequence is CASSRRSAYQETQYF. CDR3 DNA: TGTGCCAGCAGCCGTAGATCTGCCTATCAAGAGACCCAGTACTTC.

This clone was counted once. The chain is built from TRBV7-8 and TRBJ2-6; D call uncertain. Germline lookup yields CDR1 SGHVS and CDR2 FQNEAQ. There are 14 residues in the CDR3. Trimming removed 2 bases from V and 4 bases from J, with 6 bases in between. This CDR3 is CASSLTKGANVLTF. DNA for the CDR3: TGTGCCAGCAGCTTAACTAAGGGGGCCAACGTCCTGACTTTC.

The chain carries TRBV5-1 and TRBJ2-2, with D perhaps TRBD2 (7 bases). CDR3 length: 15 amino acids. The V and J ends lost 4 bases and 2 bases respectively, with 12 bases between them. Germline V gene lookup returns CDR1 SGHRS and CDR2 YFSETQ. As DNA, the CDR3 is TGCGCCAGCAGCCGGGGGGCCCCAAACACCGGGGAGCTGTTTTTT. Translating it yields CASSRGAPNTGELFF.

The rearrangement joins TRBV7-2 to TRBJ2-1; 10 bases line up with TRBD1. This CDR3 has 16 amino acids. With V trimmed by 5 bases and J by 6 bases, 10 bases remained unmatched. CDR1 and CDR2 (germline): SGHTA, FQGNSA. CDR3 DNA sequence: TGTGCCAGCAGCCCCCTAGGGACAGGGGCCGTCAATGAGCAGTTCTTC. Protein sequence: CASSPLGTGAVNEQFF.

V and J are TRBV19 and TRBJ1-1, with D possibly matching TRBD1 (6 bases). Germline V gene lookup returns CDR1 LNHDA and CDR2 SQIVND (reference sequence). The CDR3 has 14 amino acids. V shed 0 bases and J shed 4 bases, with 9 bases lying between them. Here the CDR3 DNA reads TGTGCCAGTAGTATAGATTCGACAGGCACTGAAGCTTTCTTT. Protein: CASSIDSTGTEAFF.

This chain joins TRBV5-4 and TRBJ2-7; TRBD2 matches at 9 bases. The CDR3 is 14 amino acids. After removal of 8 bases from V and 5 bases from J, the junction contained 11 bases not matched to a gene. Germline CDR1 and CDR2: SGHNT and YYREEE (reference sequence). DNA of the CDR3: TGTGCCAGTTGGCGATGTAGCGGGGGCCACGAGCAGTACTTC. It codes for CASWRCSGGHEQYF.

The V gene is TRBV18, the J gene TRBJ2-3; D is undetermined. This CDR3 has 13 residues. The germline V gene has CDR1 KGHSH and CDR2 LQKENI. V lost 3 bases and J 5 bases, leaving 9 bases between the germline ends. The CDR3 reads CASSPSPGDTQYF. The CDR3 DNA reads TGTGCCAGCTCACCCTCACCCGGAGATACGCAGTATTTT. Drawing the rest from reference TRBV18 and TRBJ2-3, the complete variable domain is NAGVMQNPRHLVRRRGQEARLRCSPMKGHSHVYWYRQLPEEGLKFMVYLQKENIIDESGMPKERFSAEFPKEGPSILRIQQVVRGDSAAYFCASSPSPGDTQYFGPGTRLTVL.

This chain links TRBV6-1 with TRBJ1-5; possible D gene TRBD1, 5 bases. The ends were cut back, 1 base at V and 0 bases at J, with 13 bases in the middle. Germline assignment: CDR1 MNHNS and CDR2 SASEGT. The CDR3 contains 17 residues. In nucleotides, the CDR3 is TGTGCCAGCAGTGAAGGGACATCGGGCCTTAGCAATCAGCCCCAGCATTTT. Its translation: CASSEGTSGLSNQPQHF.

The chain links TRBV6-5 to TRBJ1-1; 7 bases are shared with TRBD1. In germline, CDR1 is MNHEY, CDR2 SVGAGI. This CDR3 contains 14 residues. J was trimmed by 0 bases and V by 5 bases; bases with no gene match: 3. The CDR3 DNA sequence: TGTGCCAGCAGTCGGGGACAGATGAACACTGAAGCTTTCTTT. This sequence encodes CASSRGQMNTEAFF.

CDR3 in amino acids: CASSLAGRNTEAFF. DNA of the CDR3: TGTGCCAGCAGCTTGGCTGGGAGGAACACTGAAGCTTTCTTT. The genes are TRBV7-9 and TRBJ1-1; D unresolved. The CDR3 length is 14 residues. Trimming shortened V by 3 bases and J by 1 base, and 9 bases separated the two germline ends. Germline V CDR1 and CDR2: SEHNR, FQNEAQ (reference sequence).

This clone was counted a single time. The chain has TRBV19 and TRBJ1-2, with 7 bases matching TRBD1. Germline V gene data show CDR1 as LNHDA and CDR2 as SQIVND (reference sequence). There are 14 residues in the CDR3. J lost 6 bases, V lost 6 bases, and 10 bases had no gene match. The CDR3 sequence: CASRLQGLKHGYTF. The DNA for the CDR3 is TGTGCCAGTAGATTACAGGGGTTGAAGCATGGCTACACCTTC.

This clone has more than one count but fewer than ten. CDR3 nucleotide sequence: TGTGCCAGCAGTTATTCAGGGGGCCGGCCGAACACCGGGGAGCTGTTTTTT. Translation: CASSYSGGRPNTGELFF. V and J are TRBV2 and TRBJ2-2; 8 nucleotides line up with TRBD1. V lost 5 bases, J lost 0 bases, and 8 bases stayed unmatched. CDR3 length: 17 amino acids. From germline, CDR1 is SNHLY and CDR2 FYNNEI.

This chain connects TRBV12-1 to TRBJ2-3; the table names TRBD2, a call not compared with the DNA. TRBV12-1 has pseudogene status. The CDR3 consists of 18 residues. The CDR3 DNA is TGTGCCAGCAGCTTAATAGTTTCGGCTAGCGGGAGGGCCAGTACGCAGTATTTT. Translated: CASSLIVSASGRASTQYF.

The CDR3 reads CASSESVVGTYEQYF. The CDR3 DNA reads TGTGCCAGCAGTGAAAGCGTTGTCGGGACCTACGAGCAGTACTTC. This rearrangement joins TRBV7-2 to TRBJ2-7; tentatively, D is TRBD2 (5 bases). This CDR3 contains 15 residues. CDR1 and CDR2 (germline): SGHTA, FQGNSA. Trimming left V 6 bases short and J 2 bases short, with 17 bases between.

This clone showed up many times. In DNA form, the CDR3 reads TGTGCTAGTGGTTTGGGTCTAGCGGGGGGGAGCTCCTACGAGCAGTACTTC. Translated: CASGLGLAGGSSYEQYF. The genes are TRBV12-5 and TRBJ2-7, with 12 positions matching TRBD2. CDR1 is LGHNT, CDR2 FRNRAP, per germline. CDR3 length: 17 residues. Losses at the gene ends were 1 base for V and 0 bases for J; bases not matched to a gene: 4. The full variable domain, in which reference TRBV12-5 and TRBJ2-7 provide the parts outside the CDR3, is DARVTQTPRHKVTEMGQEVTMRCQPILGHNTVFWYRQTMMQGLELLAYFRNRAPLDDSGMPKDRFSAEMPDATLATLKIQPSEPRDSAVYFCASGLGLAGGSSYEQYFGPGTRLTVT.

V is TRBV5-6 and J is TRBJ2-6, with D unclear. This CDR3 comprises 14 residues. CDR1 SGHDT and CDR2 YYEEEE come from the germline V gene. V dropped 10 bases and J dropped 2 bases, with 13 bases sitting between them. The CDR3 loop is CASSRRTGANVLTF. In DNA form, the CDR3 reads TGTGCCTCCTCCCGGCGGACTGGGGCCAACGTCCTGACTTTC.

V usage is TRBV2 and J usage is TRBJ2-1; 8 nucleotides match TRBD2. This CDR3 has 15 amino acids. Germline V lookup: CDR1 SNHLY, CDR2 FYNNEI. The V segment lost 5 bases and the J segment 1 base; nucleotides outside the gene matches: 4. The CDR3 nucleotides are TGTGCCAGCAGTCCCGGACTAGCTTCCTACAATGAGCAGTTCTTC. Translation: CASSPGLASYNEQFF.